Following are 23 T cell receptor beta chains from one sample sequenced in a study of cytomegalovirus exposure and HLA in healthy donors. The PCR used 60 Vbeta and 13 Jbeta primers. Repertoires were generated with immunoSEQ multiplex PCR, while TCRdb's copy carries only in-frame clones and drops some. The sample consists of 45,000 to 55,000 clones, around 62% of them appearing once. The sequencing input was PBMCs. The receptors originated from a human donor in good health.

On this clone itself: A read error may account for a junction end that differs from germline. The chain couples TRBV5-1 to TRBJ1-1, with D perhaps TRBD1 (5 bases). This CDR3 contains 14 residues. Per germline, CDR1 SGHRS and CDR2 YFSETQ. CDR3 nucleotides: TGCGCCAGCAGCTTAGGGGATTTGAATACTGAAGCTTTCTTT. This gives the protein CASSLGDLNTEAFF.

The chain is built from TRBV27 and TRBJ1-6, with a weak D call TRBD1 (6 bases). Germline values: CDR1 MNHEY, CDR2 SMNVEV (reference sequence). CDR3 size: 14 residues. Trimming cost V 6 bases and J 5 bases, with 11 bases left between them. The CDR3 sequence: CASRQGGNNSPLHF. The CDR3 nucleotides read TGTGCCAGCAGGCAAGGGGGAAATAATTCACCCCTCCACTTT.

This clone was seen only a few times. The chain employs TRBV2 and TRBJ1-5; no clear D gene. Deletions cut 6 bases from V and 0 bases from J, with 9 bases between. Germline V gives CDR1 SNHLY, CDR2 FYNNEI. The CDR3 has 14 residues. This chain's CDR3 is CASSPQYSNQPQHF. CDR3 nucleotide sequence: TGTGCCAGCAGCCCACAGTATAGCAATCAGCCCCAGCATTTT.

This clone appeared a few times. V gene TRBV19 combines with J gene TRBJ1-5, with TRBD1 matching 8 bases. From germline, CDR1 is LNHDA and CDR2 SQIVND (reference sequence). CDR3 length: 15 residues. V dropped 10 bases and J dropped 3; count of bases not matched to a gene: 11. In DNA, the CDR3 is TGTGCCACCTCGGGGGGACAGGCCGACAATCAGCCCCAGCATTTT. It encodes CATSGGQADNQPQHF.

This clone was observed once. The chain couples TRBV5-1 to TRBJ2-2; weak D call: TRBD2 (5 bases). Trimming stripped 0 bases from V and 5 bases from J, with 8 bases between. The CDR3 contains 14 residues. CDR1 is SGHRS, CDR2 YFSETQ, per germline. The CDR3 spells CASSLVPGTGELFF. The DNA of the CDR3 is TGCGCCAGCAGCTTGGTTCCGGGGACCGGGGAGCTGTTTTTT.

The chain couples TRBV7-2 to TRBJ2-7, with 8 bases aligning to TRBD2. CDR1 SGHTA and CDR2 FQGNSA come from the germline V gene. This CDR3 contains 12 residues. The junction had 7 bases not matched to a gene; V was cut back by 5 bases and J by 10 bases. The CDR3 reads CASSQLSGAQYF. DNA of the CDR3: TGTGCCAGCAGCCAACTTAGCGGGGCACAGTACTTC.

The genes are TRBV30 and TRBJ1-2, with a tentative D call TRBD1 (6 bases). V was pared by 3 bases and J by 3 bases, with 23 bases between. There are 17 residues in the CDR3. Germline values: CDR1 GTSNPN, CDR2 SVGIG (reference sequence). The CDR3 nucleotides read TGTGCCTGGAGGTACAGGGCCCCGCCGAAGGTAGACTATGGCTACACCTTC. Translation gives CAWRYRAPPKVDYGYTF.

This chain connects TRBV5-4 to TRBJ2-6; 11 bases match TRBD1. The CDR3 sequence is 17 residues long. After removal of 4 bases from V and 1 base from J, the junction contained 4 bases not matched to a gene. CDR1 is SGHNT and CDR2 is YYREEE in the germline V gene (reference sequence). As DNA, the CDR3 is TGTGCCAGCAGCCCCGGACAGGGGGCATCTGGGGCCAACGTCCTGACTTTC. Its protein is CASSPGQGASGANVLTF.

Remarks on this clone: At one end, the junction sequence differs from germline, possibly due to a read error. This chain links TRBV27 with TRBJ2-7; 8 bases are a match to TRBD1. Germline loops: CDR1 MNHEY, CDR2 SMNVEV (reference sequence). The CDR3 has 13 amino acids. CDR3 loop: CGSRGQALREEYF. CDR3 bases: TGCGGGAGCAGGGGGCAAGCCCTACGAGAGGAGTACTTC.

This clone was observed a handful of times. CDR3 protein: CAISGGQGKGYEQYF. The CDR3 region has the DNA TGTGCCATCAGTGGGGGACAGGGGAAAGGCTACGAGCAGTACTTC. The V gene is TRBV10-3, the J gene TRBJ2-5; TRBD1 agrees at 10 bases. The end of the DNA aligns better with TRBJ2-7, so the J call may be wrong. Germline loops: CDR1 ENHRY, CDR2 SYGVKD. This CDR3 spans 15 amino acids.

The rearrangement links TRBV4-3 to TRBJ2-3, with 8 nucleotides matching TRBD2. The CDR3 has 16 residues. Germline V gene data show CDR1 as LGHNA and CDR2 as YSLEER. J lost 5 bases, V lost 2 bases, and 9 bases had no gene match. Here the CDR3 reads CASSQYRRGVGDTQYF. The CDR3 DNA sequence: TGCGCCAGCAGCCAATACCGGCGGGGGGTTGGAGATACGCAGTATTTT.

This chain connects TRBV9 to TRBJ1-1; a possible D gene is TRBD1 (6 bases). Trimming pared 0 bases from V and 4 bases from J, leaving 10 bases between. Germline V CDR1 and CDR2: SGDLS, YYNGEE. The CDR3 sequence is 14 residues long. The CDR3 DNA follows: TGTGCCAGCAGCGTAGCTTCAGGGGCCACTGAAGCTTTCTTT. Its translation is CASSVASGATEAFF.

The chain is built from TRBV18 and TRBJ2-5; weak D call: TRBD1 (6 bases). This CDR3 spans 15 amino acids. The germline V gene encodes CDR1 KGHSH and CDR2 LQKENI. V was shortened by 1 base and J by 2 bases, with 11 bases between the two germline ends. The DNA for the CDR3 is TGTGCCAGCTCACCACGTCGGACAGATCAAGAGACCCAGTACTTC. Amino acid sequence: CASSPRRTDQETQYF.

The chain links TRBV5-6 to TRBJ2-1, with 8 bases fitting TRBD2. Germline CDR1 is SGHDT and CDR2 is YYEEEE. Trimming cost V 4 bases and J 10 bases; bases outside gene matches: 7. The CDR3 covers 13 residues. CDR3 sequence: CASSPGLAREQFF. CDR3 nucleotides: TGTGCCAGCAGCCCAGGACTAGCAAGGGAGCAGTTCTTC.

The chain employs TRBV9 and TRBJ1-1; no firm D call. The V end was cut by 4 bases, the J end by 2 bases, with 15 bases between. From germline, CDR1 is SGDLS and CDR2 YYNGEE. CDR3 length: 15 residues. CDR3 in DNA: TGTGCCAGCAGCCCTACCCCTAGCCCTAACACTGAAGCTTTCTTT. Its translation: CASSPTPSPNTEAFF.

The rearrangement links TRBV5-4 to TRBJ2-3; 11 bases match TRBD2. Trimming removed 4 bases from V and 3 bases from J; junction bases left unmatched: 10. Germline CDR1 SGHNT, CDR2 YYREEE (reference sequence). The CDR3 has 17 residues. The CDR3 spells CASSAGVLAGGTDTQYF. Written as DNA, the CDR3 is TGTGCCAGCAGCGCCGGGGTCTTAGCGGGGGGGACAGATACGCAGTATTTT.

The chain links TRBV21-1 to TRBJ1-3. TRBV21-1 is reported as a pseudogene. The CDR3 covers 15 residues. The CDR3 spells CASSKSEETGNTIYF. CDR3 nucleotides: TGTGCCAGCAGCAAATCAGAGGAGACCGGAAACACCATATATTTT.

This clone has more than one count but fewer than ten. The rearrangement joins TRBV15 to TRBJ2-5; 9 bases align to TRBD1. After removal of 4 bases from V and 4 bases from J, the junction contained 4 bases not matched to a gene. This CDR3 has 14 residues. The germline gives CDR1 LNHNV, CDR2 YYDKDF (reference sequence). The CDR3 DNA reads TGTGCCACCAGCACCGGGACAGGGTCAGAGACCCAGTACTTC. This codes for CATSTGTGSETQYF.

This chain links TRBV2 with TRBJ2-5; the D gene is possibly TRBD2 (5 bases). CDR3 size: 17 residues. The V and J ends lost 6 bases and 4 bases respectively, with 24 bases between them. Looked up from germline, CDR1 is SNHLY and CDR2 is FYNNEI. CDR3 nucleotides: TGTGCCAGCAGCCCTGGAGGTGCGGGTAGCTATCGAGAGACCCAGTACTTC. It yields the protein CASSPGGAGSYRETQYF.

This clone occurred a few times. The chain has TRBV7-2 and TRBJ1-1; 9 bases map to TRBD1. The CDR3 contains 16 residues. CDR1 is SGHTA and CDR2 is FQGNSA in the germline V gene. V dropped 5 bases and J dropped 0; count of bases not matched to a gene: 7. The CDR3 region is CASSPHRGRMNTEAFF. CDR3 coding DNA: TGTGCCAGCAGCCCTCACAGGGGGCGGATGAACACTGAAGCTTTCTTT.

The V gene is TRBV6-1, the J gene TRBJ2-7; TRBD1 matches at 10 bases. The CDR3 runs 15 residues. The V gene end was trimmed by 3 bases and the J gene end by 2 bases; junction bases not matched to a gene: 4. Germline V gene lookup returns CDR1 MNHNS and CDR2 SASEGT. The CDR3 sequence: CASSEMGQGPYEQYF. The CDR3 bases are TGTGCCAGCAGTGAGATGGGACAGGGGCCCTACGAGCAGTACTTC.

The rearrangement joins TRBV7-2 to TRBJ1-2; D gene unclear. The CDR3 spans 12 residues. Per germline, CDR1 SGHTA and CDR2 FQGNSA. Trimming removed 5 bases at V and 6 bases at J, with 10 bases between. CDR3: CASSPGLDGYTF. The DNA for the CDR3 is TGTGCCAGCAGCCCCGGGTTGGATGGCTACACCTTC.

This rearrangement joins TRBV27 to TRBJ2-2; TRBD1 matches 9 bases. Germline V gene sequence: CDR1 MNHEY, CDR2 SMNVEV (reference sequence). CDR3 length: 15 residues. The V segment lost 7 bases and the J segment 1 base; nucleotides outside the gene matches: 4. Written as DNA, the CDR3 is TGTGCCAGCAAGGTGGACAGGGGGAACACCGGGGAGCTGTTTTTT. Its translation is CASKVDRGNTGELFF.